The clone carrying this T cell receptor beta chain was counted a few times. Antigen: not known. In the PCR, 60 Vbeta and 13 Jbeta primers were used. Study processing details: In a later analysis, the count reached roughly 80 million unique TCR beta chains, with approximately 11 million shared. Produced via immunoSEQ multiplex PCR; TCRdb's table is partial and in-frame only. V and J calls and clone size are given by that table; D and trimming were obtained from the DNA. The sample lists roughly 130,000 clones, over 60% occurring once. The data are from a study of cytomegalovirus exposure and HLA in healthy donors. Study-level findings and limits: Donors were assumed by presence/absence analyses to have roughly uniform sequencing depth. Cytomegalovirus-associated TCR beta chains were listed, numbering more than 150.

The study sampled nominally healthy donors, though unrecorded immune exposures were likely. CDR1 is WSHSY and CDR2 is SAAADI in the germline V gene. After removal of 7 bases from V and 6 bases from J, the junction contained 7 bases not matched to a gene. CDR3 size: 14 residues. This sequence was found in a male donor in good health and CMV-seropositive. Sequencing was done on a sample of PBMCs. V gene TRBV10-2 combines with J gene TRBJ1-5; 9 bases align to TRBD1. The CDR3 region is CASTAQGASQPQHF. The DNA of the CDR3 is TGCGCCAGCACCGCACAGGGGGCTAGTCAGCCCCAGCATTTT.